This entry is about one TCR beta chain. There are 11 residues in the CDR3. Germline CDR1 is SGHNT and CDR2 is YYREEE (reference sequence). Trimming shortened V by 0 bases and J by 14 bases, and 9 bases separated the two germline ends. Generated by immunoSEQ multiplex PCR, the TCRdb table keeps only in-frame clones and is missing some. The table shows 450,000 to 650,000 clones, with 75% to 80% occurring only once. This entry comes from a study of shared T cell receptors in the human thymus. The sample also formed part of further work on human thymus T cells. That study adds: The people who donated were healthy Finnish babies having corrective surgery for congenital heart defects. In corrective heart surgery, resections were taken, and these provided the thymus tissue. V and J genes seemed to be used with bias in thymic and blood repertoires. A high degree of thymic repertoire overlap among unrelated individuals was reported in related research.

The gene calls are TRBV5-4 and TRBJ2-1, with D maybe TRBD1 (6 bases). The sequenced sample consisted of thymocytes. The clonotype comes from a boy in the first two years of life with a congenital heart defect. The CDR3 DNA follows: TGTGCCAGCAGCTTGGACAGGGTGAAGTTCTTC. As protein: CASSLDRVKFF. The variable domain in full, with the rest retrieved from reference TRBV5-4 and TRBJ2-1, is ETGVTQSPTHLIKTRGQQVTLRCSSQSGHNTVSWYQQALGQGPQFIFQYYREEENGRGNFPPRFSGLQFPNYSSELNVNALELDDSALYLCASSLDRVKFFGPGTRLTVL.